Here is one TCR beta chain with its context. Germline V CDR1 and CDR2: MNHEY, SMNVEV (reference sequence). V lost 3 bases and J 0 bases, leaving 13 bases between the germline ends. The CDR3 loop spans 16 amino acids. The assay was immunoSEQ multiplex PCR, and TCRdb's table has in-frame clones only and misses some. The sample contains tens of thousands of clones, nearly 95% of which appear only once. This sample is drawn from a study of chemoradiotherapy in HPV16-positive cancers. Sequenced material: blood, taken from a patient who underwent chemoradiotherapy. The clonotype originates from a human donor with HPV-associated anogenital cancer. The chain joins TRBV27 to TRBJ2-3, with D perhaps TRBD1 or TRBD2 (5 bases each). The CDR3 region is CASSFKLGGSTDTQYF. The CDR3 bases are TGTGCCAGCAGTTTTAAGCTTGGGGGTAGCACAGATACGCAGTATTTT.